This record covers a single T cell receptor (beta chain). Its antigen is unidentified. This sample was taken from a study of graft-versus-host responses after intestinal transplantation. Across the study: The whole recipient group had anti-thymocyte globulin induction followed by tacrolimus and steroids for around 3 years. Study results and caveats: Levels of circulating GvH clones at their peak were associated with early post-transplant HvG declines. Recipient marrow showed GvH clones, some seen first in ileum or blood. High graft-versus-host to host-versus-graft clonal ratios were seen in allografts of patients with graft-donor T cell macrochimerism.

Trimming shortened V by 4 bases and J by 4 bases, and 10 bases separated the two germline ends. Per the germline V gene, CDR1 is MNHEY and CDR2 is SVGAGI. The CDR3 is 13 amino acids. Sequencing was performed with immunoSEQ multiplex PCR; in TCRdb, only in-frame clones are kept and a portion is missing. The repertoire has fewer than 45,000 clones, roughly 90% of them found once; the top ten carry 4.4%. Source: PBMCs, taken 524 days after transplant. The rearrangement links TRBV6-5 to TRBJ1-2; the D gene is possibly TRBD1 (6 bases). This sequence originates from a human patient who received an intestinal transplant, so some T cells may come from the graft donor. The CDR3 loop reads CASSSTGTYGYTF. The CDR3 DNA sequence: TGTGCCAGCAGTTCTACAGGGACCTATGGCTACACCTTC.